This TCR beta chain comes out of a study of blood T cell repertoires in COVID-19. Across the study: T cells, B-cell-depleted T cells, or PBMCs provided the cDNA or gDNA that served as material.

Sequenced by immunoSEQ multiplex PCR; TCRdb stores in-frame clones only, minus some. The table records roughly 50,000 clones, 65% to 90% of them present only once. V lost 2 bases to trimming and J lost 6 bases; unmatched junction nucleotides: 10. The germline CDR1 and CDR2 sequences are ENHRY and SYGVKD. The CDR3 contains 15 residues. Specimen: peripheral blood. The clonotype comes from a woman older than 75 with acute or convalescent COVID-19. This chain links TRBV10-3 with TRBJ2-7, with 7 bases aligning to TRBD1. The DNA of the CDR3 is TGTGCCATCAGTGAGCAGCAGGGGGATGTTGGCGAGCAGTACTTC. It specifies CAISEQQGDVGEQYF.